The sequence of this TCR beta chain was determined in a study of T cells in Graves' hyperthyroidism and ophthalmopathy. The patients, who ranged from 18 to 65 in age, presented with newly diagnosed hyperthyroidism lasting under 2 months. This clonotype was detected ten times or more. Trimming shortened V by 0 bases and J by 3 bases, and 9 bases separated the two germline ends. This CDR3 spans 14 amino acids. CDR1 is SEHNR and CDR2 is FQNEAQ in the germline V gene (reference sequence). The investigators amplified TCR beta CDR3 regions from RNA transcripts. Initially, a first-round RT-PCR of the TCR CDR3 employed the HTBI primer set. MiXCR, run by TCRdb on the multiplex PCR reads, gives a single entry per CDR3 protein. This sample has roughly 250,000 distinct CDR3 sequences; 13% to 15% occur once, and the top ten carry 10% to 15%.

The sequencing sample was made of blood. This clonotype originated in a woman aged 35 to 49 with Graves' hyperthyroidism that later progressed to Graves' ophthalmopathy. This rearrangement joins TRBV7-9 to TRBJ2-7; D is unresolved. In DNA, the CDR3 is TGTGCCAGCAGCTTAGCAGGCGTCATCTACGAGCAGTACTTC. Residues: CASSLAGVIYEQYF. The variable domain in full, with the rest retrieved from reference TRBV7-9 and TRBJ2-7, is DTGVSQNPRHKITKRGQNVTFRCDPISEHNRLYWYRQTLGQGPEFLTYFQNEAQLEKSRLLSDRFSAERPKGSFSTLEIQRTEQGDSAMYLCASSLAGVIYEQYFGPGTRLTVT.